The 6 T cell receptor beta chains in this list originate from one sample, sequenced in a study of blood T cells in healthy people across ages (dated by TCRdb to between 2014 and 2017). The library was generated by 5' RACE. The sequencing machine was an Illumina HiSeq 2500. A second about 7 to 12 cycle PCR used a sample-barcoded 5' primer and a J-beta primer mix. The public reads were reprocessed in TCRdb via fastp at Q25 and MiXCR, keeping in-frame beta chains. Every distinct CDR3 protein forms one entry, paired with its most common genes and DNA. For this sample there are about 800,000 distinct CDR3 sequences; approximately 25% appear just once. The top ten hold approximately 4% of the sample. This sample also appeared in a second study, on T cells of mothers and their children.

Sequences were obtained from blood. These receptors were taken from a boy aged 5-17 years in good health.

The CDR3 DNA sequence: TGTGCCATCAGAAAAAGGGGGGAATGGGGGAACACTGAAGCTTTCTTT. Its protein is CAIRKRGEWGNTEAFF. The rearrangement links TRBV10-3 to TRBJ1-1, with D possibly TRBD1 on 6 matching bases. Trimming removed 6 bases at V and 1 base at J, with 18 bases between. Germline CDR1 and CDR2: ENHRY and SYGVKD. This CDR3 has 16 residues.

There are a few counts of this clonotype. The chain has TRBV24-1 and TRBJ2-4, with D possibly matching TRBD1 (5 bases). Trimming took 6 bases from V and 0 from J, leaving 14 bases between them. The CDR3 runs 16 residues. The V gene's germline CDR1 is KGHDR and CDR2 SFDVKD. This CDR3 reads CATSNPGILAKNIQYF. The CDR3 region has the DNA TGTGCCACCAGTAACCCAGGGATTTTAGCCAAAAACATTCAGTACTTC.

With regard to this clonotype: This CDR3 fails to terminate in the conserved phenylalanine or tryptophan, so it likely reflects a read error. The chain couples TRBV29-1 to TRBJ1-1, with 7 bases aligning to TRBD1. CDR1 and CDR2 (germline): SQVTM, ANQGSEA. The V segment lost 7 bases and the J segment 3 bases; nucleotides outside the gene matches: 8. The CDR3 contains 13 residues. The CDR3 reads CSGYRDSYTEAFS. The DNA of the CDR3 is TGCAGCGGCTACCGGGACAGCTACACTGAAGCTTTCTCT.

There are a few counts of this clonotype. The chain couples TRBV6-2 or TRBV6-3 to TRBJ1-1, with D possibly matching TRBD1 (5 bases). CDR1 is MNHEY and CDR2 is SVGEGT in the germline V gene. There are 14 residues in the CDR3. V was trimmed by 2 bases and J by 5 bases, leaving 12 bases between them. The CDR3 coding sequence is TGTGCCAGCAGTTACGAGATGGGGCTGACTGAAGCTTTCTTT. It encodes CASSYEMGLTEAFF.

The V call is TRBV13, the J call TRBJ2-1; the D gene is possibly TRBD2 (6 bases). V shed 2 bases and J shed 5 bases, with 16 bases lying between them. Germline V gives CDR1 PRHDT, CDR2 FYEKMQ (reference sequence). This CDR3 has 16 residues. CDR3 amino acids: CASSLFGGGSNNEQFF. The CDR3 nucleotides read TGTGCCAGCAGCTTATTTGGGGGAGGATCCAACAATGAGCAGTTCTTC.

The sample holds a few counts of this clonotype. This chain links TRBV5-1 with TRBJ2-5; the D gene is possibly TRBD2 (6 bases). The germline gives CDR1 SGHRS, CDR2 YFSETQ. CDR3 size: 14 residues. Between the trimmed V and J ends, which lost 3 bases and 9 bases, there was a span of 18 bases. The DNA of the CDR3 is TGCGCCAGCAGCTCTGGGCCGCGCGGGGTGCCCCAGTACTTC. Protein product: CASSSGPRGVPQYF.